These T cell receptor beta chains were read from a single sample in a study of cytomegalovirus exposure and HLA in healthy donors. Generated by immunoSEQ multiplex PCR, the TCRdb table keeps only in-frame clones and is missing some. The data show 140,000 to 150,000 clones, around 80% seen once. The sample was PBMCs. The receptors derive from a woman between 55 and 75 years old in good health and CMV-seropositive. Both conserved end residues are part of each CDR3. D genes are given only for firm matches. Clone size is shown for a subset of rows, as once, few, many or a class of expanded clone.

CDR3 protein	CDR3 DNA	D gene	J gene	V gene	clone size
CASSLWTEGAEAFF	TGTGCCAGCAGTTTGTGGACAGAGGGTGCTGAAGCTTTCTTT	NA	TRBJ1-1	TRBV28	NA
CSVRQGARGYTF	TGCAGCGTCCGACAGGGGGCTCGTGGCTACACCTTC	TRBD1	TRBJ1-2	TRBV29-1	NA
CATSRASLYNEQFF	TGTGCCACCAGCAGAGCCTCCCTCTACAATGAGCAGTTCTTC	NA	TRBJ2-1	TRBV15	few
CASSYRRRSNQPQHF	TGTGCCAGCAGTTACAGGCGCAGGAGCAATCAGCCCCAGCATTTT	NA	TRBJ1-5	TRBV6-5	NA
CASSYSGSPGTQYF	TGTGCCAGCAGTTACTCTGGCAGCCCAGGGACCCAGTACTTC	NA	TRBJ2-5	TRBV6-5	NA
CASSYSQGDEQYF	TGTGCCAGCAGTTACTCTCAGGGGGACGAGCAGTACTTC	TRBD1	TRBJ2-7	TRBV6-5	NA
CASSQVGSLAGEQFF	TGTGCCAGCAGCCAAGTAGGGAGCCTAGCGGGAGAGCAGTTCTTC	TRBD2	TRBJ2-1	TRBV14	NA
CAIREQGSTYEQYF	TGTGCCATCAGAGAACAGGGGAGCACGTACGAGCAGTACTTC	TRBD1	TRBJ2-7	TRBV10-3	NA
CASSENSGNTQYF	TGCGCCAGCAGCGAGAATAGCGGGAATACGCAGTATTTT	TRBD2	TRBJ2-3	TRBV5-1	NA
CASSHGQGETQYF	TGTGCCAGCAGCCATGGACAGGGCGAGACCCAGTACTTC	TRBD1	TRBJ2-5	TRBV7-9	NA
CASRIASGTGQETQYF	TGTGCCAGCAGGATTGCTAGCGGGACCGGCCAAGAGACCCAGTACTTC	TRBD2	TRBJ2-5	TRBV27	NA
CASSLAAGVAVELFF	TGCGCCAGCAGCTTGGCGGCGGGAGTGGCAGTTGAGCTGTTTTTT	TRBD2	TRBJ2-2	TRBV5-1	once
CSALGTSEISINEQFF	TGCAGCGCTCTAGGGACTAGCGAAATCAGTATCAATGAGCAGTTCTTC	TRBD2	TRBJ2-1	TRBV29-1	many
CASRTRYEQYF	TGCGCCAGCAGGACACGCTACGAGCAGTACTTC	NA	TRBJ2-7	TRBV10-2	once
CASRRETVNTEAFF	TGTGCCAGTAGGAGGGAGACGGTGAACACTGAAGCTTTCTTT	NA	TRBJ1-1	TRBV19	NA
CASSYPGRAGNEQFF	TGTGCCAGCAGTTACCCGGGGAGGGCCGGGAATGAGCAGTTCTTC	TRBD2	TRBJ2-1	TRBV6-5	NA
CASSRQGSRNYGYTF	TGTGCCAGCAGCCGGCAGGGGAGTCGCAACTATGGCTACACCTTC	NA	TRBJ1-2	TRBV14	NA
CASSQDWAFREQYF	TGCGCCAGCAGCCAAGATTGGGCCTTCAGGGAGCAGTACTTC	NA	TRBJ2-7	TRBV4-3	NA
CASSSPGLALYEQYF	TGTGCCAGCAGTTCACCGGGACTAGCGCTCTACGAGCAGTACTTC	TRBD2	TRBJ2-7	TRBV27	NA
CASSQDPQGPYYEQYF	TGCGCCAGCAGCCAAGATCCCCAGGGGCCTTACTACGAGCAGTACTTC	NA	TRBJ2-7	TRBV4-1	NA
CASSLGAGGPDEQYF	TGCGCCAGCAGTTTGGGCGCGGGAGGGCCCGACGAGCAGTACTTC	TRBD2	TRBJ2-7	TRBV5-1	NA
CASKGAYSNQPQHF	TGTGCCAGCAAGGGAGCCTATAGCAATCAGCCCCAGCATTTT	NA	TRBJ1-5	TRBV27	few
CASGLAGGGDGEQFF	TGTGCCAGCGGACTAGCGGGAGGAGGGGATGGTGAGCAGTTCTTC	TRBD2	TRBJ2-1	TRBV2	NA
CASTQSGTKNIQYF	TGTGCCAGCACCCAGTCCGGGACCAAAAACATTCAGTACTTC	NA	TRBJ2-4	TRBV2	NA
CATSRGGRTNEKLFF	TGTGCCACCAGCAGGGGGGGACGGACCAATGAAAAACTGTTTTTT	NA	TRBJ1-4	TRBV15	NA
CASSQRTGVSYEQYF	TGCGCCAGCAGCCAGAGGACAGGGGTCTCCTACGAGCAGTACTTC	TRBD1	TRBJ2-7	TRBV4-3	NA
CSVEGEGGLAGVGELFF	TGCAGCGTTGAAGGGGAGGGGGGACTAGCGGGTGTCGGGGAGCTGTTTTTT	TRBD2	TRBJ2-2	TRBV29-1	NA
CASSYDRLAGVNEQFF	TGTGCCAGCAGCTATGACCGACTAGCGGGGGTCAATGAGCAGTTCTTC	TRBD2	TRBJ2-1	TRBV7-9	NA
CASSPGTGGYGYTF	TGTGCCAGCAGCCCGGGGACAGGGGGATATGGCTACACCTTC	TRBD1	TRBJ1-2	TRBV7-2	NA
CASSPRGQAGETQYF	TGTGCTAGCAGCCCAAGGGGACAGGCGGGGGAGACCCAGTACTTC	TRBD1	TRBJ2-5	TRBV7-7	NA
CASSFGPSGPQHF	TGTGCCAGCAGTTTTGGGCCAAGTGGGCCCCAGCATTTT	NA	TRBJ1-5	TRBV28	NA
CASAGQGINEQFF	TGTGCTAGTGCCGGACAGGGGATCAATGAGCAGTTCTTC	TRBD1	TRBJ2-1	TRBV12-5	NA
CASSPIGAVDTEAFF	TGTGCCAGCTCACCAATTGGGGCGGTGGACACTGAAGCTTTCTTT	NA	TRBJ1-1	TRBV18	NA
CAGSRGPEDNEQFF	TGTGCCGGTAGTAGAGGCCCCGAGGACAATGAGCAGTTCTTC	NA	TRBJ2-1	TRBV19	NA
CAISGHPRDTSTDTQYF	TGTGCCATCAGTGGGCATCCGCGTGACACAAGCACAGATACGCAGTATTTT	NA	TRBJ2-3	TRBV10-3	once
CAISEAQGWYGYTF	TGTGCCATCAGTGAGGCGCAGGGATGGTATGGCTACACCTTC	NA	TRBJ1-2	TRBV10-3	NA
CASSIVGQGAYNEQFF	TGTGCCAGCAGCATCGTTGGACAGGGGGCATACAATGAGCAGTTCTTC	TRBD1	TRBJ2-1	TRBV11-2	NA
CASSPGSGRGSYNEQFF	TGTGCCAGCAGCCCAGGGTCGGGGAGGGGGTCCTACAATGAGCAGTTCTTC	NA	TRBJ2-1	TRBV4-2	NA
CASSRDGTSANEKLFF	TGTGCCAGCAGCCGAGACGGGACTTCAGCTAATGAAAAACTGTTTTTT	NA	TRBJ1-4	TRBV4-2	NA
CASRPRVGSALSNQPQHF	TGTGCCAGCCGTCCGAGGGTCGGGTCAGCCTTAAGCAATCAGCCCCAGCATTTT	NA	TRBJ1-5	TRBV27	NA
CASSVGQGFSEQYF	TGTGCCAGCAGTGTCGGACAGGGTTTCTCCGAGCAGTACTTC	TRBD1	TRBJ2-7	TRBV6-1	few
CASSLVVSGGYGYTF	TGTGCCAGCAGCTTAGTGGTCTCGGGGGGCTATGGCTACACCTTC	NA	TRBJ1-2	TRBV7-2	NA
CASSQRGYSNQPQHF	TGCGCCAGCAGCCAAAGGGGTTATAGCAATCAGCCCCAGCATTTT	NA	TRBJ1-5	TRBV4-1	NA
CASSTRQASYNEQFF	TGTGCCAGTAGTACAAGACAGGCCTCCTACAATGAGCAGTTCTTC	NA	TRBJ2-1	TRBV19	NA
CASSEAYGAPYSNQPQHF	TGTGCCAGCAGTGAAGCGTATGGGGCCCCATATAGCAATCAGCCCCAGCATTTT	NA	TRBJ1-5	TRBV6-1	NA
CAWSGGLAVTGELFF	TGTGCCTGGAGTGGAGGACTAGCGGTCACCGGGGAGCTGTTTTTT	TRBD2	TRBJ2-2	TRBV30	NA
CASSPLQRTSGRAIEQYF	TGCGCCAGCAGCCCACTGCAGCGGACTAGCGGGAGGGCGATAGAGCAGTACTTC	TRBD2	TRBJ2-7	TRBV4-1	NA
CASSYTGGEQYF	TGTGCCAGCAGTTACACAGGGGGCGAGCAGTACTTC	TRBD1	TRBJ2-7	TRBV27	once